This T cell receptor beta chain appears in the sequencing data of a study of CD8 T cells in Susac syndrome. The CDR3 is 15 amino acids. Deletions cut 5 bases from V and 2 bases from J, with 14 bases between. Random hexamers were used to reverse transcribe the RNA input (0.5 to 1 ug). TCRdb re-called the immunoSEQ multiplex PCR reads through MiXCR, storing one row per CDR3 protein. The sample holds some 180,000 distinct CDR3 sequences; over 85% are singletons and the top ten take about 0.1%. This clonotype was sampled from a human donor in good health. The source material was CD4+ T cells from PBMCs. This chain joins TRBV12-3 or TRBV12-4 and TRBJ2-3; the D gene is possibly TRBD1 (6 bases). CDR3 in amino acids: CASSLDRPDTDTQYF. Here the CDR3 DNA reads TGTGCCAGCAGTCTCGACAGGCCGGACACAGATACGCAGTATTTT.